These 20 T cell receptor beta chains were sequenced from one sample in a study of identical twins. TCRdb re-called the 5' RACE reads with MiXCR, one entry per CDR3 protein. This sample has under 300,000 distinct CDR3 sequences, with roughly an eighth found just once. Material: memory (CD45RO+) T cells sorted from blood. All receptors derive from a woman aged 18-30 years in good health.

This clonotype was seen a few times. The chain employs TRBV27 and TRBJ2-7; D gene unclear. Germline CDR1 is MNHEY and CDR2 is SMNVEV (reference sequence). The CDR3 sequence is 13 residues long. Deletions cut 5 bases from V and 9 bases from J, with 17 bases between. In nucleotides, the CDR3 is TGTGCCAGCAGTCTAAGTGGCGATGTGGGGCAGTACTTC. It codes for CASSLSGDVGQYF.

The rearrangement links TRBV7-8 to TRBJ1-1, with a tentative D call TRBD1 (6 bases). Looked up from germline, CDR1 is SGHVS and CDR2 is FQNEAQ. The V end lost 3 bases, the J end lost 5 bases, and 16 bases lay between the germline ends. CDR3 size: 15 residues. The CDR3 sequence is CASSLVQGWGTEAFF. The CDR3 region has the DNA TGTGCCAGCAGCTTGGTACAGGGATGGGGTACTGAAGCTTTCTTT. Together with reference TRBV7-8 and TRBJ1-1, the CDR3 gives the full variable domain: GAGVSQSPRYKVAKRGQDVALRCDPISGHVSLFWYQQALGQGPEFLTYFQNEAQLDKSGLPSDRFFAERPEGSVSTLKIQRTQQEDSAVYLCASSLVQGWGTEAFFGQGTRLTVV.

A few counts support this clonotype. The rearrangement joins TRBV3-1 to TRBJ2-5, with D possibly being TRBD2 (7 bases). The CDR3 covers 16 residues. From germline, CDR1 is LGHDT and CDR2 YNNKEL (reference sequence). V gave up 2 bases and J gave up 4 bases, with 17 bases separating them. The CDR3 DNA sequence: TGTGCCAGCAGCCAAAGATTTGCGGGGGCAGGAGAGACCCAGTACTTC. Its protein is CASSQRFAGAGETQYF.

Many counts were recorded for this clonotype. The rearrangement links TRBV7-9 to TRBJ2-7; a weak D match, TRBD2 (6 bases). CDR1 is SEHNR, CDR2 FQNEAQ, per germline (reference sequence). This CDR3 contains 14 residues. Trimming removed 5 bases at V and 0 bases at J, with 11 bases between. The CDR3 spells CASSPPTSSYEQYF. The DNA for the CDR3 is TGTGCCAGCAGCCCTCCGACTAGCTCCTACGAGCAGTACTTC.

Many counts were recorded for this clonotype. The genes are TRBV3-1 and TRBJ2-1; TRBD2 aligns across 8 bases. Germline V lookup: CDR1 LGHDT, CDR2 YNNKEL (reference sequence). The CDR3 covers 16 residues. The V segment lost 5 bases and the J segment 9 bases; nucleotides outside the gene matches: 15. The CDR3, as DNA: TGTGCCAGCAGCGAACGGGCGTTTGGCGGGGGGAGTGAGCAGTTCTTC. Translating it yields CASSERAFGGGSEQFF.

This chain connects TRBV11-2 to TRBJ2-7, with D possibly being TRBD1 (6 bases). The CDR3 is 14 residues long. Trimming took off 0 bases at V and 6 bases at J, with 12 bases between the two ends. Germline assignment: CDR1 SGHAT and CDR2 FQNNGV. The CDR3 region is CASSLDPTGTEQYF. The DNA of the CDR3 is TGTGCCAGCAGCTTAGATCCTACAGGGACCGAGCAGTACTTC.

The J gene is TRBJ1-1, the V gene TRBV20-1; D might be TRBD1 (5 bases). Germline loops: CDR1 DFQATT, CDR2 SNEGSKA (reference sequence). This CDR3 contains 14 residues. CDR3 region: CSALAGRGNTEAFF. DNA of the CDR3: TGCAGCGCGCTCGCGGGGCGTGGGAACACTGAAGCTTTCTTT.

This clonotype has at least ten counts. The chain combines TRBV3-1 with TRBJ1-2; D perhaps matches TRBD1 (5 bases). Germline CDR1 reads LGHDT; CDR2 reads YNNKEL (reference sequence). CDR3 size: 14 residues. Trimming stripped 4 bases from V and 5 bases from J, with 14 bases between. The CDR3 DNA is TGTGCCAGCAGCCTTGCTGATCAGGGATATGGCTACACCTTC. This encodes CASSLADQGYGYTF.

The chain carries TRBV19 and TRBJ2-2; no clear D. Trimming took 1 base from V and 4 from J, leaving 4 bases between them. Germline V CDR1 and CDR2: LNHDA, SQIVND (reference sequence). The CDR3 has 13 amino acids. Here the CDR3 reads CASSIGGTGELFF. For the CDR3, the DNA is TGTGCCAGTAGTATAGGGGGCACCGGGGAGCTGTTTTTT. Looking up the rest from reference TRBV19 and TRBJ2-2 gives the full variable domain: DGGITQSPKYLFRKEGQNVTLSCEQNLNHDAMYWYRQDPGQGLRLIYYSQIVNDFQKGDIAEGYSVSREKKESFPLTVTSAQKNPTAFYLCASSIGGTGELFFGEGSRLTVL.

This clonotype has more than one count but fewer than ten. V gene TRBV11-3 combines with J gene TRBJ1-5; 7 positions match TRBD1. The CDR3 runs 16 residues. Germline V gene data show CDR1 as SGHNT and CDR2 as YENEEA. J gave up 5 bases and V 5 bases, and 12 bases lay outside the gene matches. CDR3 coding DNA: TGTGCCAGCAGCCCGGTCCACAGGGGCGCATATCAGCCCCAGCATTTT. The encoded protein is CASSPVHRGAYQPQHF.

The chain links TRBV11-2 to TRBJ2-1, with 8 bases fitting TRBD2. This CDR3 region has 14 residues. Germline values: CDR1 SGHAT, CDR2 FQNNGV. V lost 2 bases, J lost 7 bases, and 4 bases stayed unmatched. The CDR3 here is CASSLLAGRNEQFF. In DNA, the CDR3 is TGTGCCAGCAGCTTACTAGCGGGTCGAAATGAGCAGTTCTTC. The variable domain in full, completed from reference TRBV11-2 and TRBJ2-1, reads EAGVAQSPRYKIIEKRQSVAFWCNPISGHATLYWYQQILGQGPKLLIQFQNNGVVDDSQLPKDRFSAERLKGVDSTLKIQPAKLEDSAVYLCASSLLAGRNEQFFGPGTRLTVL.

This clonotype was counted many times. V gene TRBV7-2 combines with J gene TRBJ2-3; TRBD2 matches at 8 bases. Germline assignment: CDR1 SGHTA and CDR2 FQGNSA. The CDR3 has 15 amino acids. J gave up 0 bases and V 3 bases, and 2 bases lay outside the gene matches. The CDR3: CASSFQRGSTDTQYF. CDR3 nucleotide sequence: TGTGCCAGCAGCTTCCAGCGGGGGAGCACAGATACGCAGTATTTT.

This clonotype came up a few times. The rearrangement uses TRBV10-3 and TRBJ2-7, with D unresolved. The CDR3 is made up of 15 amino acids. Germline CDR1 ENHRY, CDR2 SYGVKD. Trimming stripped 0 bases from V and 2 bases from J, with 11 bases between. The CDR3 DNA reads TGTGCCATCAGTGAGTCGGCAGGTTCAACCTACGAGCAGTACTTC. It encodes CAISESAGSTYEQYF.

The chain links TRBV5-1 to TRBJ2-5; D is perhaps TRBD2 (6 bases). Per the germline V gene, CDR1 is SGHRS and CDR2 is YFSETQ. The CDR3 sequence is 16 residues long. The V and J ends lost 1 base and 5 bases respectively, with 18 bases between them. The CDR3 is CASSLSGGTIAETQYF. For the CDR3, the DNA is TGCGCCAGCAGCTTGTCCGGGGGAACTATCGCGGAGACCCAGTACTTC.

This chain uses TRBV5-1 with TRBJ1-4; maybe TRBD1 (5 bases). The CDR3 sequence is 15 residues long. The germline gives CDR1 SGHRS, CDR2 YFSETQ. The V end lost 4 bases, the J end lost 8 bases, and 18 bases lay between the germline ends. CDR3 residues: CASSLLGQAGEKLFF. The CDR3, as DNA: TGCGCCAGCAGCCTGCTAGGACAAGCGGGCGAAAAACTGTTTTTT.

The chain uses TRBV12-3 or TRBV12-4 and TRBJ2-1, with D perhaps TRBD1 (6 bases). Trimming cost V 4 bases and J 9 bases, with 13 bases left between them. CDR3 size: 13 residues. The CDR3 sequence is CASSSQTGSEQFF. Here the CDR3 DNA reads TGTGCCAGCAGTTCCCAAACAGGGAGTGAGCAGTTCTTC.

The chain uses TRBV6-1 and TRBJ2-3, with D possibly being TRBD1 or TRBD2 (5 bases each). The CDR3 contains 13 residues. CDR1 and CDR2 from the germline V gene are MNHNS and SASEGT. Between the trimmed V and J ends, which lost 8 bases and 3 bases, there was a span of 12 bases. CDR3 protein: CASGDVRTDTQYF. The CDR3 region has the DNA TGTGCCAGCGGGGACGTAAGAACAGATACGCAGTATTTT.

In this sample, this clonotype turned up a few times. The chain couples TRBV7-2 to TRBJ1-6; 9 positions agree with TRBD1. The CDR3 is 15 residues long. From germline, CDR1 is SGHTA and CDR2 FQGNSA. J was trimmed by 14 bases and V by 6 bases; bases with no gene match: 14. Written as DNA, the CDR3 is TGTGCCAGCAGGCAGGTCCCGGACAGGGGCCAGTCCCTCCACTTT. It codes for CASRQVPDRGQSLHF.

Many counts were recorded for this clonotype. This rearrangement joins TRBV5-5 to TRBJ1-2; D remains unclear. The CDR3 runs to 13 residues. Germline V lookup: CDR1 SGHKS, CDR2 YYEKEE (reference sequence). V lost 2 bases and J 4 bases, leaving 9 bases between the germline ends. In DNA, the CDR3 is TGTGCCAGCAGCTTATCCGGTAGCTATGGCTACACCTTC. Protein: CASSLSGSYGYTF.

This clonotype has a handful of counts. V gene TRBV20-1 combines with J gene TRBJ2-3, with D perhaps matching TRBD1 (8 bases). The germline V gene has CDR1 DFQATT and CDR2 SNEGSKA (reference sequence). The CDR3 is made up of 15 amino acids. V gave up 4 bases and J gave up 3 bases, with 17 bases separating them. This CDR3 is CSAKKTGGGTDTQYF. The CDR3 DNA follows: TGCAGTGCTAAAAAAACAGGGGGAGGGACAGATACGCAGTATTTT.